This T cell receptor beta chain was captured in a study of CD4 T cells in relation to SARS-CoV-2 and coronaviruses. Generated by immunoSEQ multiplex PCR, the TCRdb table keeps only in-frame clones and is missing some. The repertoire holds almost 30,000 clones, with over 60% as singletons. For this clone: What it binds is not known.

V trimming: 1 base; J trimming: 3 bases; junction bases outside the gene matches: 7. Germline loops: CDR1 GTSNPN, CDR2 SVGIG (reference sequence). This CDR3 comprises 15 residues. Unexposed donor CD4+ T cells date from about 2011-2018, before the COVID-19 pandemic. Isolation of CD4+ T cells took place after 10 days in culture. The rearrangement joins TRBV30 to TRBJ2-7; TRBD1 matches at 9 bases. The sequence was obtained from a human donor in good health. The sequencing sample was made of CD4+ T cells from PBMCs, cultured in vitro. For the CDR3, the DNA is TGTGCCTGGAGTGCGATTGGGACAGGGAGCTACGAGCAGTACTTC. Translating gives CAWSAIGTGSYEQYF.